What follows is one TCR beta chain and its context. Germline values: CDR1 LNHDA, CDR2 SQIVND (reference sequence). V was shortened by 5 bases and J by 1 base, with 12 bases between the two germline ends. The CDR3 totals 15 residues. This entry belongs to a study of blood T cell repertoires in COVID-19. Study-level background: Nucleic acid was either cDNA or gDNA, and it came from T cells, B-cell-depleted T cells, or PBMCs.

Source study methods: The authors estimated nucleated cell counts from reference gene primer amplification. Repertoires were generated with immunoSEQ multiplex PCR, while TCRdb's copy carries only in-frame clones and drops some. The V and J calls and clone size were taken over from that table, and D and trimming were inferred from the DNA. The profile covers about 80,000 clones, with about 91% appearing a single time and 6% to 7.5% taken by the ten largest. This sequence originates from a woman older than 75 with acute or convalescent COVID-19. The chain couples TRBV19 to TRBJ2-4, with a weak D call TRBD1 (6 bases). Sequenced sample: peripheral blood. The CDR3 DNA reads as TGTGCCAGTAGTGTTGGGACAAGGGCCAAAAACATTCAGTACTTC. Amino acid sequence: CASSVGTRAKNIQYF.